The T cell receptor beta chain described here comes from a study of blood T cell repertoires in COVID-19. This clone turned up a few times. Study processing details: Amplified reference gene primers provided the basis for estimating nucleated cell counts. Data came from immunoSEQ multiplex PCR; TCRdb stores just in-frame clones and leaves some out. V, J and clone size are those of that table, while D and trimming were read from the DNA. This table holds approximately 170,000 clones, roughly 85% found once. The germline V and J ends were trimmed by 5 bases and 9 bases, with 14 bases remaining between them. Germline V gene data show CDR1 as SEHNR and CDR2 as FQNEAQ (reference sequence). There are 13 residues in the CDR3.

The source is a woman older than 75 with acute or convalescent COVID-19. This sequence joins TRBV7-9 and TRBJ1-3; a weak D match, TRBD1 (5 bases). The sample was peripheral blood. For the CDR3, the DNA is TGTGCCAGCAGCCCCGACAGTTTTGCCACCATATATTTT. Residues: CASSPDSFATIYF.